The text below deals with one T cell receptor (beta chain). Other DNA sequences in the same sample also yield this CDR3. The CDR3 is 14 residues long. The J segment lost 3 bases and the V segment lost 4 bases, leaving 1 base of the junction unmatched. Germline V gene lookup returns CDR1 SGHRS and CDR2 YFSETQ. This record comes from a study of shared clonotypes between healthy human individuals. Study details: Every donor yielded three CD4 naive, three CD4 memory, two CD8 naive and one CD8 memory plate.

It was into CD45RA+ naive and CD45RA-negative memory subsets that the CD4+ cells were split. The protocol was immunoSEQ multiplex PCR, while the TCRdb copy is restricted to in-frame clones and leaves out a portion. Of 2,500,000 or so clones in the sample, just over 90% were seen once. The chain recombines TRBV5-1 with TRBJ2-7, with 13 nucleotides matching TRBD2. The sequenced sample was naive CD4+ T cells sorted from blood. Described subset: CD45RA+ positively selected. The clonotype was recovered from a man aged 18 to 35 in good health. The CDR3 is CASSRTSGSYEQYF. In DNA form, the CDR3 reads TGCGCCAGCAGCAGGACTAGCGGGAGCTACGAGCAGTACTTC. The complete variable domain, with remaining parts taken from reference TRBV5-1 and TRBJ2-7, reads KAGVTQTPRYLIKTRGQQVTLSCSPISGHRSVSWYQQTPGQGLQFLFEYFSETQRNKGNFPGRFSGRQFSNSRSEMNVSTLELGDSALYLCASSRTSGSYEQYFGPGTRLTVT.